This T cell receptor (beta chain) was profiled in a study of monozygotic twins with inflammatory bowel disease. Points from the study as a whole: Among IBD patients, fewer clonotypes were shared with others than among healthy twins, especially with disease activity. By inverse Simpson index, TCRbeta diversity was lower in IBD patients than in healthy co-twins.

There were eight separate reactions per sample in which cDNA was made. No DNA is given; TCRdb re-called the 5' RACE reads and lists each CDR3 protein once. The sample's table shows 150,000 to 200,000 distinct CDR3 sequences. In regard to this clonotype: Its antigen is as yet unknown.

This clonotype was sampled from a human donor with ulcerative colitis or Crohn's disease, or a healthy co-twin of an affected twin (not recorded which). Sequencing was done on a sample of blood.

The CDR3 sequence: CASSEEPYDNEQFF. The chain joins TRBV6-4 to TRBJ2-1. Germline V CDR1 and CDR2: MRHNA, SNTAGT. CDR3 size: 14 residues.